This TCR beta chain was captured in a study of CD8 T cells in Susac syndrome. The CDR3 has 13 residues. Trimming shortened V by 6 bases and J by 0 bases, and 6 bases separated the two germline ends. Germline loops: CDR1 MNHEY, CDR2 SMNVEV (reference sequence). Concerning this clonotype: Antigen unknown.

Overall study findings and caveats: The authors acknowledged that the study's TCR sequencing and HLA analysis involved relatively few individuals.

When the RNA was reverse transcribed, random hexamers were used with an input of roughly 0.45 to 1 ug. Each CDR3 protein gets one entry after TCRdb re-called the immunoSEQ multiplex PCR reads with MiXCR. The sample holds 160,000 or so distinct CDR3 sequences, roughly 95% seen once. The material sequenced was CD8+ T cells from PBMCs. The TCR originated in a human donor with multiple sclerosis. V gene TRBV27 combines with J gene TRBJ1-5; D is uncertain. CDR3 DNA: TGTGCCAGCAGACCCCATAGCAATCAGCCCCAGCATTTT. Translated, it gives CASRPHSNQPQHF.